A single sample gave rise to the 30 T cell receptor beta chains below, sequenced in a study of OX40 agonist ivuxolimab in advanced cancers. Repertoires were generated with immunoSEQ multiplex PCR, while TCRdb's copy carries only in-frame clones and drops some. This sample carries roughly 86,000 clones, over 80% of them seen once, and the ten largest clones take roughly 0.4%. This sample comprised CD4+ or CD8+ T cells sorted from blood, obtained in a trial of the OX40 agonist ivuxolimab. The receptors were sampled from an adult with an advanced solid tumor such as melanoma, head and neck, liver or kidney cancer.

Written as DNA, the CDR3 is TGTGCCAGCAGTCCCCTGAAGAGCGGGGGGTCCTACGAGCAGTACTTC. Amino acid sequence: CASSPLKSGGSYEQYF. The chain employs TRBV27 and TRBJ2-7; 9 nucleotides match TRBD2. The CDR3 consists of 16 residues. V shed 5 bases, J shed 1 base, and the junction held 9 bases outside the gene matches. CDR1 MNHEY and CDR2 SMNVEV come from the germline V gene (reference sequence).

In DNA, the CDR3 is TGTGCCAGTACGCGGGCTAGCGGGGGGCACCCGAACACCGGGGAGCTGTTTTTT. Amino acid sequence: CASTRASGGHPNTGELFF. The gene calls are TRBV19 and TRBJ2-2; TRBD2 aligns across 11 bases. The CDR3 runs to 18 residues. Germline V lookup: CDR1 LNHDA, CDR2 SQIVND (reference sequence). After removal of 7 bases from V and 0 bases from J, the junction contained 10 bases not matched to a gene.

This clone was seen just once. The V call is TRBV10-3, the J call TRBJ1-5, with a weak D call TRBD1 (5 bases). The germline V and J ends were trimmed by 5 bases and 4 bases, with 15 bases remaining between them. CDR3 length equals 15 residues. From germline, CDR1 is ENHRY and CDR2 SYGVKD. The CDR3 reads CAISPEFGGNQPQHF. The CDR3 DNA reads TGTGCCATCAGTCCTGAATTTGGGGGGAATCAGCCCCAGCATTTT.

The chain couples TRBV5-8 to TRBJ2-3, with TRBD1 matching 9 bases. The J segment lost 1 base and the V segment lost 1 base, leaving 7 bases of the junction unmatched. Per germline, CDR1 SGHTS and CDR2 YDEGEE. The CDR3 length is 17 residues. The CDR3 loop is CASSLHRGPSGTDTQYF. CDR3 nucleotides: TGTGCCAGCAGCTTGCACAGGGGGCCTTCGGGCACAGATACGCAGTATTTT.

This chain connects TRBV6-5 to TRBJ2-1, with a possible D match to TRBD2 (6 bases). The CDR3 spans 15 residues. In germline, CDR1 is MNHEY, CDR2 SVGAGI. Trimming shortened V by 6 bases and J by 3 bases, and 15 bases separated the two germline ends. CDR3 amino acids: CASSSRGSGYNEQFF. For the CDR3, the DNA is TGTGCCAGCAGCTCGAGGGGTAGCGGCTACAATGAGCAGTTCTTC.

The rearrangement links TRBV5-1 to TRBJ2-5; 7 bases fit TRBD2. The CDR3 is 14 amino acids. Germline V CDR1 and CDR2: SGHRS, YFSETQ. The J segment lost 2 bases and the V segment lost 0 bases, leaving 1 base of the junction unmatched. CDR3 protein: CASSLGRGQETQYF. CDR3 in DNA: TGCGCCAGCAGCTTGGGGCGGGGGCAAGAGACCCAGTACTTC.

This clone appeared a single time. The CDR3 DNA sequence: TGTGCTAGTGGTTTGGCCGGCCTATTTGGTGAGCAGTTCTTC. This encodes CASGLAGLFGEQFF. The chain uses TRBV12-5 and TRBJ2-1; D is unclear. Trimming removed 1 base from V and 9 bases from J, with 13 bases in between. The CDR3 sequence is 14 residues long. In germline, CDR1 is LGHNT, CDR2 FRNRAP.

The chain carries TRBV29-1 and TRBJ2-1; D is tentatively TRBD1 or TRBD2 (6 bases each). The CDR3 consists of 16 residues. Germline CDR1 and CDR2: SQVTM and ANQGSEA. The ends were cut back, 4 bases at V and 2 bases at J, with 18 bases in the middle. In DNA, the CDR3 is TGCAGCGTTGTTGGGGGGCCCTGGCAGCCCTACAATGAGCAGTTCTTC. As protein: CSVVGGPWQPYNEQFF.

This clone appeared a single time. V and J are TRBV6-5 and TRBJ2-1; D ambiguous. Per germline, CDR1 MNHEY and CDR2 SVGAGI. Trimming left V 7 bases short and J 0 bases short, with 13 bases between. This CDR3 comprises 15 residues. The CDR3 bases are TGTGCCAGCAAGATAAAGCCTAGCTCCTACAATGAGCAGTTCTTC. Protein: CASKIKPSSYNEQFF.

This chain uses TRBV11-3 with TRBJ2-7; D remains unclear. CDR3 length: 15 residues. CDR1 and CDR2 (germline): SGHNT, YENEEA. Deletions cut 1 base from V and 1 base from J, with 11 bases between. The CDR3 region is CASSLVSVGSYEQYF. CDR3 bases: TGTGCCAGCAGCTTAGTTTCCGTCGGGTCCTACGAGCAGTACTTC.

The rearrangement links TRBV19 to TRBJ1-1; TRBD1 is a possible D gene (5 bases). V was pared by 5 bases and J by 0 bases, with 16 bases between. CDR3 length: 16 amino acids. In germline, CDR1 is LNHDA, CDR2 SQIVND (reference sequence). The CDR3 DNA follows: TGTGCCAGTAGTCCTCGACAGACAACCCTGAACACTGAAGCTTTCTTT. This gives the protein CASSPRQTTLNTEAFF.

The J gene is TRBJ2-2, the V gene TRBV7-3; the match to TRBD2 covers 8 bases. Germline CDR1 is SGHTA and CDR2 is FQGTGA. The CDR3 length is 17 residues. J gave up 3 bases and V 2 bases, and 8 bases lay outside the gene matches. Here the CDR3 reads CASSLVGVLADTGELFF. The DNA for the CDR3 is TGTGCCAGCAGCTTAGTCGGGGTACTAGCGGACACCGGGGAGCTGTTTTTT. The variable domain in full, with the rest retrieved from reference TRBV7-3 and TRBJ2-2, is GAGVSQTPSNKVTEKGKYVELRCDPISGHTALYWYRQSLGQGPEFLIYFQGTGAADDSGLPNDRFFAVRPEGSVSTLKIQRTERGDSAVYLCASSLVGVLADTGELFFGEGSRLTVL.

Only one count was recorded for this clone. This chain uses TRBV9 with TRBJ2-3; D not resolved. With 3 bases removed from V and 6 bases from J, the gap between germline ends came to 2 bases. This CDR3 contains 10 residues. Per germline, CDR1 SGDLS and CDR2 YYNGEE. The CDR3 loop is CASSGDTQYF. In DNA, the CDR3 is TGTGCCAGCAGCGGGGATACGCAGTATTTT.

CDR3 protein: CASSQDGSGGGTDTQYF. The CDR3, as DNA: TGTGCCAGCAGCCAAGATGGGTCGGGAGGCGGCACAGATACGCAGTATTTT. The chain recombines TRBV4-2 with TRBJ2-3, with 7 bases that match TRBD2. Per germline, CDR1 LGHNA and CDR2 YNFKEQ. There are 17 residues in the CDR3. J was trimmed by 1 base and V by 0 bases; bases with no gene match: 7.

The chain joins TRBV28 to TRBJ1-2, with unresolved D. The germline V gene has CDR1 MDHEN and CDR2 SYDVKM. V was trimmed by 5 bases and J by 8 bases, leaving 12 bases between them. The CDR3 contains 12 residues. The DNA for the CDR3 is TGTGCCAGCAGTACCGGGGATTACGGCTACACCTTC. It yields the protein CASSTGDYGYTF.

The gene calls are TRBV6-6 and TRBJ1-2; possible D gene TRBD1, 5 bases. The CDR3 sequence is 11 residues long. Germline values: CDR1 MNHNY, CDR2 SVGAGI (reference sequence). V was trimmed by 7 bases and J by 7 bases, leaving 10 bases between them. CDR3 DNA: TGTGCCAGCACCAACGGGGGTGGCTACACCTTC. Its protein product is CASTNGGGYTF.

Here the CDR3 reads CASSRRRGQEQYF. In DNA, the CDR3 is TGTGCCAGCAGCCGTCGACGGGGTCAGGAGCAGTACTTC. The chain has TRBV6-6 and TRBJ2-7; D perhaps matches TRBD2 (5 bases). From germline, CDR1 is MNHNY and CDR2 SVGAGI (reference sequence). The germline V and J ends were trimmed by 6 bases and 7 bases, with 16 bases remaining between them. This CDR3 is built from 13 residues.

V is TRBV21-1 and J is TRBJ2-3; the D call in the table, TRBD1, was not verified against the DNA. TRBV21-1 is a pseudogene locus. The CDR3 has 17 amino acids. The CDR3 coding sequence is TGTGCCAGCAGCAAGGACCCTAACAGGGGCCACACAGATACGCAGTATTTT. This sequence encodes CASSKDPNRGHTDTQYF.

The chain joins TRBV6-5 to TRBJ2-2, with unresolved D. Germline assignment: CDR1 MNHEY and CDR2 SVGAGI. The CDR3 consists of 13 residues. Trimming stripped 6 bases from V and 3 bases from J, with 8 bases between. CDR3 sequence reads: CASSWGHTGELFF. Here the CDR3 DNA reads TGTGCCAGCAGCTGGGGTCACACCGGGGAGCTGTTTTTT.

The chain links TRBV18 to TRBJ2-3; tentatively, D is TRBD1 (5 bases). Trimming removed 1 base at V and 5 bases at J, with 13 bases between. This CDR3 is 15 amino acids long. Germline V gene sequence: CDR1 KGHSH, CDR2 LQKENI. The DNA of the CDR3 is TGTGCCAGCTCACCACTCAGGGAAGTGGTAGATACGCAGTATTTT. This translates into CASSPLREVVDTQYF.

The CDR3, as DNA: TGCGCCAGCAGTATGGGACTGGGTGTGGGTGAGCAGTTCTTC. Amino acid sequence: CASSMGLGVGEQFF. V is TRBV10-1 and J is TRBJ2-1; a weak D match, TRBD2 (6 bases). Germline assignment: CDR1 WNHNN and CDR2 SYGVQD (reference sequence). V was pared by 5 bases and J by 9 bases, with 17 bases between. There are 14 residues in the CDR3.

V usage is TRBV28 and J usage is TRBJ1-5, with D perhaps matching TRBD1 (5 bases). V dropped 7 bases and J dropped 5 bases, with 15 bases sitting between them. Per the germline V gene, CDR1 is MDHEN and CDR2 is SYDVKM. The CDR3 consists of 14 residues. DNA for the CDR3: TGTGCCAGCACCCGCGGGACTCGGGATCAGCCCCAGCATTTT. This encodes CASTRGTRDQPQHF. Complete variable domain (other parts from reference TRBV28 and TRBJ1-5): DVKVTQSSRYLVKRTGEKVFLECVQDMDHENMFWYRQDPGLGLRLIYFSYDVKMKEKGDIPEGYSVSREKKERFSLILESASTNQTSMYLCASTRGTRDQPQHFGDGTRLSIL.

This chain uses TRBV4-1 with TRBJ1-1; 8 bases agree with TRBD1. CDR1 is MGHRA, CDR2 YSYEKL, per germline. V shed 0 bases, J shed 9 bases, and the junction held 9 bases outside the gene matches. The CDR3 extends over 15 amino acids. Written as DNA, the CDR3 is TGCGCCAGCAGCCAAGATTTCGGGACAGGATTCAAAGCTTTCTTT. It translates to CASSQDFGTGFKAFF.

This rearrangement joins TRBV6-5 to TRBJ2-1, with a weak D call TRBD2 (6 bases). This CDR3 is 13 amino acids long. Germline values: CDR1 MNHEY, CDR2 SVGAGI. V gave up 6 bases and J gave up 6 bases, with 12 bases separating them. The CDR3 loop is CASSWRGPNEQFF. CDR3 DNA sequence: TGTGCCAGCAGCTGGAGGGGACCCAATGAGCAGTTCTTC.

J is TRBJ2-7 and V is TRBV18; the match to TRBD1 covers 10 bases. CDR3 length equals 14 residues. The ends lost 5 bases at V and 4 bases at J; junction bases unmatched: 5. Germline V lookup: CDR1 KGHSH, CDR2 LQKENI. The CDR3 loop reads CASSSGTGAYEQYF. DNA for the CDR3: TGTGCCAGCTCATCCGGGACAGGGGCTTACGAGCAGTACTTC.

The V call is TRBV6-5, the J call TRBJ1-2; tentatively, D is TRBD1 (5 bases). V lost 5 bases to trimming and J lost 1 base, with 11 bases between them. CDR1 is MNHEY and CDR2 is SVGAGI in the germline V gene. The CDR3 spans 14 residues. For the CDR3, the DNA is TGTGCCAGCAGTCTAAGGGGCTATAACTATGGCTACACCTTC. Protein product: CASSLRGYNYGYTF.

J is TRBJ1-2 and V is TRBV25-1; the D is unclear. With 8 bases removed from V and 3 bases from J, the gap between germline ends came to 13 bases. Germline V CDR1 and CDR2: MGHDK, SYGVNS. The CDR3 is made up of 13 amino acids. The CDR3: CASQRVGDYGYTF. The CDR3 coding sequence is TGTGCCAGCCAGAGGGTTGGGGACTATGGCTACACCTTC.

This clone is a singleton in its sample. This chain connects TRBV5-4 to TRBJ2-5, with TRBD2 matching 9 bases. The CDR3 is made up of 16 amino acids. J lost 5 bases, V lost 4 bases, and 12 bases had no gene match. Germline V gene lookup returns CDR1 SGHNT and CDR2 YYREEE (reference sequence). CDR3 DNA: TGTGCCAGCAGCCCGCGGGGGAGCGGGGGGAGGGAGACCCAGTACTTC. As protein: CASSPRGSGGRETQYF. Drawing the rest from reference TRBV5-4 and TRBJ2-5, the complete variable domain is ETGVTQSPTHLIKTRGQQVTLRCSSQSGHNTVSWYQQALGQGPQFIFQYYREEENGRGNFPPRFSGLQFPNYSSELNVNALELDDSALYLCASSPRGSGGRETQYFGPGTRLLVL.

J is TRBJ1-4 and V is TRBV5-8, with a tentative D call TRBD1 (6 bases). There are 15 residues in the CDR3. V was cut by 0 bases and J by 5 bases, with 11 bases left in between. Germline V gene lookup returns CDR1 SGHTS and CDR2 YDEGEE. CDR3 residues: CASSLETGRNEKLFF. The CDR3 coding sequence is TGTGCCAGCAGCTTGGAGACAGGAAGAAATGAAAAACTGTTTTTT.

The chain joins TRBV7-2 to TRBJ2-4, with 7 positions matching TRBD2. J lost 5 bases, V lost 4 bases, and 8 bases had no gene match. CDR3 size: 15 residues. The germline CDR1 and CDR2 sequences are SGHTA and FQGNSA. CDR3 loop: CASSSWSGGENIQYF. In DNA form, the CDR3 reads TGTGCCAGCAGCTCCTGGTCGGGAGGAGAAAACATTCAGTACTTC.